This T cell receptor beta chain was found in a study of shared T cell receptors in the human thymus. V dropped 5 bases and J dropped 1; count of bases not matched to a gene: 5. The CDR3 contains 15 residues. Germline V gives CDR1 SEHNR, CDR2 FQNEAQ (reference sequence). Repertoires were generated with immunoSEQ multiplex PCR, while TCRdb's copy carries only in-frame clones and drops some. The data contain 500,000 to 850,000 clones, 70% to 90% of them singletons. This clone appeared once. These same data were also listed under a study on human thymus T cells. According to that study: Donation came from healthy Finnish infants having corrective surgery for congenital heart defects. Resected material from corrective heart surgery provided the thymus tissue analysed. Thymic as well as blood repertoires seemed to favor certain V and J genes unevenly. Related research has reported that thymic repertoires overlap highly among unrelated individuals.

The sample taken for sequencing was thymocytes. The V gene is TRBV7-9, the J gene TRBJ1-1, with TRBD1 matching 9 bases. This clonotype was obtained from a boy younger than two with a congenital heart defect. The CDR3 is CASSPPGQGNTEAFF. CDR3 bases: TGTGCCAGCAGCCCTCCGGGACAGGGGAACACTGAAGCTTTCTTT.